This TCR beta chain is from a study of T cell repertoires in cytomegalovirus infection (dated by TCRdb to about 2019). About the full investigation: Alongside well-studied HLA-B-restricted epitopes, the peptide stimulations were aimed at recently identified HLA-C-restricted CMV epitopes, whose presentation resists viral immunomodulation. Donor HLA type was relevant to the analysis, as public TCR beta signatures indicated carriage of CMV infection together with the matching HLA type. The study at large found these results: The ex vivo response was dominated by HLA-C-restricted CMV-specific TCR beta clonotypes, which also provided the single most frequent clonotype in two of eight donors. Carriers of CMV infection plus the relevant HLA type were discriminated by the cumulative frequency of public TCR beta family members in the study cohort and in an independent roughly 340-donor cohort.

The treatment or condition label corresponds to: in vitro stimulation with specific CMV peptide epitopes to enrich CMV-specific T cells. V is pared back by 5 bases and J by 5 bases, with 7 bases lying between the germline termini. Its CDR3 holds 12 amino acids, cysteine through phenylalanine. CDR3 DNA only is kept here, 36 bases in frame from base 1. This clonotype was seen a single time. The antigen it recognizes is unknown. Base qualities are missing; no much larger clone stands one base away. One read alone lends weak support. TCRdb lists the instrument as Illumina HiSeq 1500. TCRdb reprocessed the public reads (quality trimming at Q25 with fastp, clone calling with MiXCR) and kept in-frame beta chains. Duplicate CDR3 protein sequences are folded into a single record with the most common DNA and genes. A total of hundreds of thousands of distinct CDR3 sequences appear in this sample, roughly 43% of them only once. Clones ranked in the top ten supply about 39% of the sample.

Sequencing was performed on cultured PBMCs, taken from culture after CMV antigen stimulation. The receptor was isolated from a human donor in good health (CMV status not recorded). Some clones in this sample may be carry-over from other donors' samples. The receptor chain draws on TRBV7-1 and TRBJ2-4; the D gene identity is not certain. TRBV7-1 falls under the ORF class, with uncertain function. Here the CDR3 is given as CASSDPQNIQYF. DNA sequence: TGTGCCAGCAGCGACCCCCAAAACATTCAGTACTTC.